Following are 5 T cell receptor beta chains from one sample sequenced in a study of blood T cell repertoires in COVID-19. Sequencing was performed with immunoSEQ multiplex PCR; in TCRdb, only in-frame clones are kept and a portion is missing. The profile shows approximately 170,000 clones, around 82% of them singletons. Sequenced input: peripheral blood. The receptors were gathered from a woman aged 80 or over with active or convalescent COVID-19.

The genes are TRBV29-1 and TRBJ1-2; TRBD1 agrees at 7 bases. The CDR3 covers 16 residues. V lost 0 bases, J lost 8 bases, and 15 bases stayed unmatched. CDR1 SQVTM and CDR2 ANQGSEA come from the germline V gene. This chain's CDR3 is CSVEDQEDRVGEGYTF. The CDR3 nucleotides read TGCAGCGTTGAAGATCAGGAAGACAGGGTGGGAGAGGGCTACACCTTC. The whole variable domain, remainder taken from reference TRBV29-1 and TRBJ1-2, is SAVISQKPSRDICQRGTSLTIQCQVDSQVTMMFWYRQQPGQSLTLIATANQGSEATYESGFVIDKFPISRPNLTFSTLTVSNMSPEDSSIYLCSVEDQEDRVGEGYTFGSGTRLTVV.

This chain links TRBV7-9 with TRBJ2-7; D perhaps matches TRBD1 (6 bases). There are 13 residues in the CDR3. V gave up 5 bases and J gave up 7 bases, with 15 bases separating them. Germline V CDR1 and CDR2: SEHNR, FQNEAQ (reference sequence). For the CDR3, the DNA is TGTGCCAGCAGCCCACAGACAGGAAGGGAGCAGTACTTC. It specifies CASSPQTGREQYF.

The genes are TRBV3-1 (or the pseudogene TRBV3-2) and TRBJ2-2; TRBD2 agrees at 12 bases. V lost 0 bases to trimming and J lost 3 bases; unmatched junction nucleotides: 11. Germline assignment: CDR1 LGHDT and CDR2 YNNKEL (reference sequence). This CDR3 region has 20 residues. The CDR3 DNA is TGTGCCAGCAGCCAAGATGGTGGACTAGCGGGAAGTTTGGACACCGGGGAGCTGTTTTTT. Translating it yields CASSQDGGLAGSLDTGELFF.

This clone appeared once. DNA of the CDR3: TGTGCCAGCAGCGTAGGAGGACAGTGGGAGACCCAGTACTTC. Protein: CASSVGGQWETQYF. The genes are TRBV9 and TRBJ2-5, with a tentative D call TRBD1 (6 bases). This CDR3 spans 14 amino acids. Germline CDR1 and CDR2: SGDLS and YYNGEE. The V end was cut by 0 bases, the J end by 5 bases, with 11 bases between.

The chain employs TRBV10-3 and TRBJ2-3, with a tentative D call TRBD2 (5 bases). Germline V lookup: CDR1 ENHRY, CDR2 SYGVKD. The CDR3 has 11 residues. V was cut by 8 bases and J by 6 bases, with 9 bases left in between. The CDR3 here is CAIRSGDTQYF. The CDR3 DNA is TGTGCCATCCGATCGGGGGATACGCAGTATTTT.